This passage covers 5 T cell receptor beta chains from one sample sequenced in a study of blood T cell repertoires in COVID-19. Some clones are missing from TCRdb's copy, which holds only in-frame ones; the method was immunoSEQ multiplex PCR. The data show 70,000 to 85,000 clones, about four fifths seen once. The sample was peripheral blood. The receptors were sampled from a human donor in a cohort sampled during active COVID-19.

The chain joins TRBV2 to TRBJ1-1; D gene uncertain. The CDR3 is 10 amino acids. The germline V gene has CDR1 SNHLY and CDR2 FYNNEI. V was shortened by 6 bases and J by 11 bases, with 10 bases between the two germline ends. The chain's CDR3 is CASRTRGAFF. The CDR3 nucleotides are TGTGCCAGCAGGACGAGAGGGGCTTTCTTT.

This chain uses TRBV30 with TRBJ1-4; 8 nucleotides line up with TRBD1. Germline loops: CDR1 GTSNPN, CDR2 SVGIG (reference sequence). The CDR3 consists of 18 residues. V shed 4 bases and J 7 bases; nucleotides not matched to a gene: 20. CDR3 in amino acids: CAWTPKAINTGGGEKLFF. The CDR3 DNA sequence: TGTGCCTGGACCCCCAAGGCCATTAACACAGGGGGTGGTGAAAAACTGTTTTTT.

The chain has TRBV6-5 and TRBJ1-2; the D is unclear. The CDR3 loop spans 14 amino acids. V was clipped by 8 bases and J by 6 bases, with 19 bases between them. CDR1 and CDR2 (germline): MNHEY, SVGAGI. CDR3 DNA sequence: TGTGCCAGCGCCGGTGCCAGCCTCGGAGATGGCTACACCTTC. Amino acids: CASAGASLGDGYTF.

The V call is TRBV24-1, the J call TRBJ2-3; a possible D gene is TRBD2 (5 bases). Trimming took off 5 bases at V and 0 bases at J, with 14 bases between the two ends. The CDR3 has 16 residues. Germline V gene data show CDR1 as KGHDR and CDR2 as SFDVKD. The CDR3 DNA is TGTGCCACCAGTGCCCCGGACTTGTCTAGCACAGATACGCAGTATTTT. Translating it yields CATSAPDLSSTDTQYF.

The rearrangement uses TRBV5-6 and TRBJ2-6, with a weak D call TRBD2 (5 bases). The length of the CDR3 is 18 residues. Germline CDR1 is SGHDT and CDR2 is YYEEEE. V was clipped by 7 bases and J by 2 bases, with 22 bases between them. The CDR3 reads CASDGRGMTWTGANVLTF. The DNA of the CDR3 is TGTGCCAGCGATGGCCGGGGTATGACTTGGACTGGGGCCAACGTCCTGACTTTC.